This TCR beta chain was documented in a study of blood T cell repertoires in COVID-19. Whole-study context: Acute and convalescent COVID-19 specimens originated in the United States, Italy and Spain. PBMCs, B-cell-depleted T cells, or T cells were the source of the cDNA or gDNA that made up the material.

Assay used: immunoSEQ multiplex PCR; TCRdb lists only in-frame clones, some missing. The sample consists of 100,000 to 120,000 clones, about 88% of them appearing once. This CDR3 has 16 residues. Looked up from germline, CDR1 is SGHTA and CDR2 is FQGNSA. The J segment lost 0 bases and the V segment lost 0 bases, leaving 2 bases of the junction unmatched. Sequenced material: peripheral blood. The source of this sequence is a woman in her forties or fifties with acute or convalescent COVID-19. This sequence joins TRBV7-2 and TRBJ1-3; 7 bases are a match to TRBD1. CDR3: CASSLAPGGSGNTIYF. CDR3 coding DNA: TGTGCCAGCAGCTTAGCTCCAGGGGGCTCTGGAAACACCATATATTTT.